This T cell receptor beta chain was identified during a study of blood T cell repertoires in COVID-19. Germline V gene data show CDR1 as MGHDK and CDR2 as SYGVNS. The junction had 5 bases not matched to a gene; V was cut back by 8 bases and J by 2 bases. The length of the CDR3 is 14 residues. Ages ranged from about 18 to 89 years, with residence in some 25 US areas. The table came from immunoSEQ multiplex PCR; TCRdb's copy has only in-frame clones and leaves some out. This sample yields about 180,000 clones, of which around 88% are seen a single time; 8% to 10% belongs to the top ten. The sequence was obtained from a woman aged 25 to 39 who had recovered from COVID-19. The chain carries TRBV25-1 and TRBJ2-2, with 7 bases aligning to TRBD1. The sample consisted of PBMCs or T cells enriched from blood (not recorded which). CDR3 nucleotides: TGTGCCAGCCGGGACAGCGATAACACCGGGGAGCTGTTTTTT. It codes for CASRDSDNTGELFF.